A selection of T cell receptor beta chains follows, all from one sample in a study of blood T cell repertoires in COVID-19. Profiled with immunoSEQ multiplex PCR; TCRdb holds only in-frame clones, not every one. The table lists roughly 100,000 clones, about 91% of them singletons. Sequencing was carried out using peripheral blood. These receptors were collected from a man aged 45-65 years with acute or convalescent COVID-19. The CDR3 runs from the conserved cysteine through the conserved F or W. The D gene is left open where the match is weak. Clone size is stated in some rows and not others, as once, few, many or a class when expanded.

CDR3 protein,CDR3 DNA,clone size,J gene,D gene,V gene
CASRLTQAPGAPQHF,TGCGCCAGCAGGTTAACACAGGCCCCAGGCGCGCCCCAGCATTTT,.,TRBJ1-5,.,TRBV5-1
CASSPQEYNEQFF,TGTGCCAGCAGTCCACAGGAGTACAATGAGCAGTTCTTC,.,TRBJ2-1,.,TRBV6-5
CASSPDRFYGYTF,TGTGCCAGCAGCCCGGACAGGTTCTATGGCTACACCTTC,once,TRBJ1-2,TRBD1,TRBV3-1/TRBV3-2
CASKASEDIEYF,TGTGCCAGCAAGGCGAGTGAGGACATAGAGTACTTC,.,TRBJ2-7,.,TRBV2
CASSQGQGSYEQYF,TGTGCCAGCAGTCAAGGACAGGGGTCCTACGAGCAGTACTTC,once,TRBJ2-7,TRBD1,TRBV7-9
CAISESGENIQYF,TGTGCCATCAGTGAGTCAGGGGAAAACATTCAGTACTTC,.,TRBJ2-4,.,TRBV10-3
CASSQGGLAAGELFF,TGCGCCAGCAGCCAAGGGGGACTAGCGGCCGGGGAGCTGTTTTTT,.,TRBJ2-2,TRBD2,TRBV4-1
CASRIDRGAFF,TGTGCCAGCAGAATCGACAGGGGAGCTTTCTTT,.,TRBJ1-1,TRBD1,TRBV2
CASSEGIAGVGDTQYF,TGTGCCAGCAGTGAAGGGATAGCGGGGGTCGGGGATACGCAGTATTTT,.,TRBJ2-3,TRBD2,TRBV6-1
CASSSQGEAVNTEAFF,TGTGCCAGCAGTTCCCAGGGTGAGGCCGTGAACACTGAAGCTTTCTTT,.,TRBJ1-1,.,TRBV11-2
CASRYHGAGANVLTF,TGTGCCAGCAGGTACCACGGTGCTGGGGCCAACGTCCTGACTTTC,once,TRBJ2-6,.,TRBV28
CASHRDRLATNEKLFF,TGTGCCAGCCACCGGGACAGGCTTGCAACTAATGAAAAACTGTTTTTT,.,TRBJ1-4,TRBD1,TRBV19
CASSVEGLAGYNEQFF,TGTGCCAGCAGCGTAGAGGGACTAGCGGGCTACAATGAGCAGTTCTTC,.,TRBJ2-1,TRBD2,TRBV9
CSASMRAGSYNEQFF,TGCAGTGCTAGTATGCGGGCTGGCTCCTACAATGAGCAGTTCTTC,.,TRBJ2-1,.,TRBV20-1
CASSWSGYYTF,TGTGCCAGCAGTTGGAGCGGATACTACACCTTC,.,TRBJ1-2,.,TRBV12-3/TRBV12-4
CAISEPNLRGDSYNEQFF,TGTGCCATCAGTGAGCCAAACTTAAGGGGCGACTCCTACAATGAGCAGTTCTTC,.,TRBJ2-1,.,TRBV10-3